This TCR beta chain appears in the sequencing data of a study of T cell changes during pregnancy in multiple sclerosis (dated by TCRdb to between 2018 and 2021). At the level of the whole study: In women with multiple sclerosis, the researchers looked at how the T cell repertoire shifted as pregnancy progressed.

From the cysteine through the phenylalanine, the CDR3 covers 15 amino acids. Of all the DNA, just the CDR3 is kept, 45 bases in frame from base 1. The trim is 0 bases for V and 7 bases for J, with a gap of 13 bases between the germline ends. CDR1 and CDR2 were assigned from the germline V gene (reference sequence) as GTSNPN and SVGIG. The library was built by means of the immunoSEQ multiplex PCR assay. TCRdb's version of the immuneACCESS table is confined to in-frame rearrangements and falls short of the full clone set. An unresolved V gene accounts for under half of the shortfall where checked; the remainder is of unknown origin. For this sample there are some 40,000 clones; less than 90% appear just once. The ten most abundant clones make up about 0.6% of the sample. Regarding this clone: No antigen is known for it. Base qualities were left out, and no much larger clone turns up one base away.

The receptor's source is a female donor with multiple sclerosis, enrolled in a pregnancy study. The V gene is TRBV30 and the J gene is TRBJ1-6; a tentative D match to TRBD1 spans 5 bases. This sample comprised CD4+ T cells from peripheral blood mononuclear cells, obtained in the first trimester of pregnancy. In nucleotides, the sequence is TGTGCCTGGAGTGTACCCAGGGTAAACAATTCACCCCTCCACTTT. It translates to CAWSVPRVNNSPLHF.